A single sample is the source of the 4 T cell receptor beta chains below, sequenced in a study of post-analysis software for immune sequencing data. Prepared libraries of TCR beta cDNA carried unique molecular identifiers. TCRdb processed the PCR reads anew with MiXCR; each CDR3 protein has one entry. The sample gives around 150,000 distinct CDR3 sequences, roughly 40% of which show up once; about 26% is in the top ten. This material consisted of blood, taken after autologous hematopoietic stem cell transplantation. These receptors originate from a girl between 5 and 17 years old with multiple sclerosis.

The rearrangement uses TRBV7-3 and TRBJ2-1, with 16 bases that match TRBD2. Germline-derived CDR1 and CDR2 are SGHTA and FQGTGA. Trimming took 4 bases from V and 4 from J; bases not matched to a gene: 13. This CDR3 region has 20 residues. CDR3 sequence (DNA): TGTGCCAGCAGCTGGACCGGGACTAGCGGGAGGGCCTCAGTTTACAATGAGCAGTTCTTC. Protein product: CASSWTGTSGRASVYNEQFF.

The chain joins TRBV7-8 to TRBJ1-2; 10 bases line up with TRBD1. J lost 0 bases, V lost 4 bases, and 5 bases had no gene match. The CDR3 runs 16 residues. Germline assignment: CDR1 SGHVS and CDR2 FQNEAQ. The CDR3 loop reads CASSYRDRGANYGYTF. The CDR3, as DNA: TGTGCCAGCAGCTATCGGGACAGGGGAGCTAACTATGGCTACACCTTC.

A note on this clonotype: The junction shows a germline mismatch at one end, possibly a read error. The chain employs TRBV20-1 and TRBJ2-7, with D perhaps given as TRBD1 or TRBD2 (5 bases each). This CDR3 has 15 amino acids. Germline V gene lookup returns CDR1 DFQATT and CDR2 SNEGSKA (reference sequence). The CDR3 DNA is TGCAGTGGTAGATCCGGGGCCCCCGAGACCTATGAGCAGTACTTC. It encodes CSGRSGAPETYEQYF.

This clonotype was found a few times. This chain links TRBV20-1 with TRBJ2-7; D gene ambiguous. Germline V gives CDR1 DFQATT, CDR2 SNEGSKA (reference sequence). Trimming stripped 4 bases from V and 2 bases from J, with 9 bases between. This CDR3 has 12 amino acids. DNA of the CDR3: TGCAGTGCTAAAGGCGGTACCTACGAGCAGTACTTC. Residues: CSAKGGTYEQYF.